This T cell receptor (beta chain) was identified during a study of cytomegalovirus exposure and HLA in healthy donors. Whole-study findings and limits: The study recorded 150 to 200 TCR beta chains that were cytomegalovirus-associated.

Method: immunoSEQ multiplex PCR; TCRdb's copy keeps in-frame clones and lacks some. The sample consists of about 120,000 clones, 86% of them appearing once. The germline gives CDR1 MNHEY, CDR2 SMNVEV (reference sequence). V was cut by 6 bases and J by 1 base, with 7 bases left in between. The CDR3 has 13 amino acids. As concerns this clone: Its matching antigen is unknown.

The sequence was collected from a man aged 18 to 30 in good health and CMV-seronegative. The chain recombines TRBV27 with TRBJ2-1; a weak D match, TRBD2 (5 bases). Sequenced material: PBMCs. The CDR3 reads CASRRGSYNEQFF. Here the CDR3 DNA reads TGTGCCAGCAGAAGAGGGTCCTACAATGAGCAGTTCTTC.